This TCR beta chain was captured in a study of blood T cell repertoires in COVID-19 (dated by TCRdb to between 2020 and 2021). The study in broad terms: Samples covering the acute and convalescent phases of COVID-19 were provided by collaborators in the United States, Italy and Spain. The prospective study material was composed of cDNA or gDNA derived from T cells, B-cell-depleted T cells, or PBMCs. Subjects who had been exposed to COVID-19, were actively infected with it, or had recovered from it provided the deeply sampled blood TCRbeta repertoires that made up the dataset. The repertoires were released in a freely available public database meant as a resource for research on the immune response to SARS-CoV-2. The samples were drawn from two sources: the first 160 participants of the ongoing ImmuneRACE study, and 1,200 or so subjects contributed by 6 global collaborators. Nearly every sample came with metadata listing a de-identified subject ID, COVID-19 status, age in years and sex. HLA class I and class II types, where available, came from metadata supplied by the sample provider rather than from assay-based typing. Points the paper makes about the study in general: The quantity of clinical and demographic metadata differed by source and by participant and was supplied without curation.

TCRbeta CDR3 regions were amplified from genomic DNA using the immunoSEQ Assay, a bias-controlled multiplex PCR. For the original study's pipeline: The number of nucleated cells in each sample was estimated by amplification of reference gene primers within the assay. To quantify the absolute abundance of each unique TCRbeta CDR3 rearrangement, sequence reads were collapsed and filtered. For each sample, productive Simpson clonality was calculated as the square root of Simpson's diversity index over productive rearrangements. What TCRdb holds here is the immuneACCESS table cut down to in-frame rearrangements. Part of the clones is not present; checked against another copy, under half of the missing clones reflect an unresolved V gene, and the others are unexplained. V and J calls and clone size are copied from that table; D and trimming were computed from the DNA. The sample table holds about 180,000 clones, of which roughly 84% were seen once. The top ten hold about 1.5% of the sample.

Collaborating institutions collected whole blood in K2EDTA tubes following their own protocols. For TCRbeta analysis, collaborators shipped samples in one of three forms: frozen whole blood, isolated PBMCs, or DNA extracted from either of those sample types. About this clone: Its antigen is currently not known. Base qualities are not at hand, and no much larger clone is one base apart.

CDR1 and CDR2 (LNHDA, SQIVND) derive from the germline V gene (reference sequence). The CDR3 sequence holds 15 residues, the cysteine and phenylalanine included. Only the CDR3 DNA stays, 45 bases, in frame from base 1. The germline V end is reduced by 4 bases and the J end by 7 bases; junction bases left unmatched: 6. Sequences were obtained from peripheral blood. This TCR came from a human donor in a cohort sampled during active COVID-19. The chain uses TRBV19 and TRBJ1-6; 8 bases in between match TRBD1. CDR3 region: CASSTAGQVNSPLHF. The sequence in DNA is TGTGCCAGTAGTACCGCGGGACAGGTCAATTCACCCCTCCACTTT.